This T cell receptor beta chain was retrieved from a study of CD8 T cells in ankylosing spondylitis. Regarding the study as a whole: Reportedly, significant enrichment of disease-linked clones occurred in matched ankylosing spondylitis synovial fluid. Disease-linked clones were CD8+ and relatively rare in peripheral blood. Some motif variants had been reported before (in reactive arthritis synovial fluid and blood). For ankylosing spondylitis blood, a TCR beta motif of eight or nine highly homologous variants appeared characteristic.

This clonotype was observed at least ten times. Its antigen is as yet unknown. TCRdb independently ran MiXCR on the 5' RACE reads; one entry per CDR3 protein. The repertoire holds roughly 90,000 distinct CDR3 sequences, with roughly 8.3% as singletons. V shed 0 bases, J shed 3 bases, and the junction held 6 bases outside the gene matches. The CDR3 covers 16 residues. Germline V lookup: CDR1 GTSNPN, CDR2 SVGIG (reference sequence). The rearrangement joins TRBV30 to TRBJ2-2, with 8 bases fitting TRBD2. The sample taken for sequencing was blood, either unsorted or a sorted T cell fraction (not recorded which). The origin of this receptor is a male donor with ankylosing spondylitis or in good health (not recorded which). This CDR3 is CAWSVRRGAHTGELFF. The CDR3 DNA is TGTGCCTGGAGTGTACGGCGGGGGGCCCACACCGGGGAGCTGTTTTTT.